This TCR beta chain was profiled in a study of human T cells and chemical hapten exposure. Study-wide context: Sensitizing treatment utilized 2% DPC over an approximately 2 cm by approximately 2 cm portion of upper inner arm skin. Study-level points and caveats: Sensitizing with DPC caused no change in TCRs above 1 in 1000 frequency.

Stated time point: patch test 3, about 24 weeks after DPC sensitization. The sample's treatment: therapeutic diphenylcyclopropenone sensitization with weekly scalp DPC. It was unfractionated whole blood from which total RNA was extracted. MiXCR was run by TCRdb on the RACE reads, yielding one entry per CDR3 protein. The sample shows about 39,000 distinct CDR3 sequences, roughly 13% of them seen only once. This clonotype occurred a few times. The antigen remains undetermined. Trimming stripped 3 bases from V and 4 bases from J, with 9 bases between. The length of the CDR3 is 13 residues. The chain combines TRBV12-3 or TRBV12-4 with TRBJ1-2, with no clear D. The TCR was taken from a woman aged 40-49 years with alopecia areata. Some clones in this sample may be carry-over from other donors' samples. Material: whole blood, obtained in connection with sensitization to the hapten diphenylcyclopropenone (DPC). CDR3 coding DNA: TGTGCCAGCAGTTTCGGGGAAGCCTATGGCTACACCTTC. Translating it yields CASSFGEAYGYTF.